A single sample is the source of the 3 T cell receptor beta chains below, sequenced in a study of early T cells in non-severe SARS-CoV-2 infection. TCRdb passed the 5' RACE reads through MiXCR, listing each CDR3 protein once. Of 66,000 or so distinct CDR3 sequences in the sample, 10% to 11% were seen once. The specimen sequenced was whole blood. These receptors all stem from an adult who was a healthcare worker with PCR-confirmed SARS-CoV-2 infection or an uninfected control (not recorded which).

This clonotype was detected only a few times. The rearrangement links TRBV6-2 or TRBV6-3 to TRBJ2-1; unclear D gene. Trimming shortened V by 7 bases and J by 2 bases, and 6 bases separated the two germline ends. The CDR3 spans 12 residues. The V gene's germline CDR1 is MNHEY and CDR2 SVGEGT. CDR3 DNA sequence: TGTGCCAGCAAGTACACCTACAATGAGCAGTTCTTC. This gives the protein CASKYTYNEQFF.

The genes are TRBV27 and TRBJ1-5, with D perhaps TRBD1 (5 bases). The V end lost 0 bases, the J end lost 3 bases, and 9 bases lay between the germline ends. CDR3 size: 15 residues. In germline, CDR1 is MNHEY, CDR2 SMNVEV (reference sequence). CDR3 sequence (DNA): TGTGCCAGCAGTTTATCAGGGGCCTCCAATCAGCCCCAGCATTTT. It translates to CASSLSGASNQPQHF.

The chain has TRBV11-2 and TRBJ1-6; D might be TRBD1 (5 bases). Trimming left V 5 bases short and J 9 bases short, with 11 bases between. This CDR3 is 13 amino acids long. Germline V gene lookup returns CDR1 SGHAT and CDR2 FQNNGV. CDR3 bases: TGTGCCAGCAGCCTGTTGGGGGGTTCACCCCTCCACTTT. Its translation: CASSLLGGSPLHF. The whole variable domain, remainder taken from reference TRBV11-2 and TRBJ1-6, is EAGVAQSPRYKIIEKRQSVAFWCNPISGHATLYWYQQILGQGPKLLIQFQNNGVVDDSQLPKDRFSAERLKGVDSTLKIQPAKLEDSAVYLCASSLLGGSPLHFGNGTRLTVT.